These 23 T cell receptor beta chains originate from one sample sequenced in a study of T cells in Graves' hyperthyroidism and ophthalmopathy. There were TCR beta CDR3 regions amplified from RNA transcripts. HTBI primers were the set used in a first-round RT-PCR of the TCR CDR3. MiXCR, applied by TCRdb to the multiplex PCR reads, yields one record per CDR3 protein. Among 350,000 to 400,000 distinct CDR3 sequences listed, 19% were seen once. Sequencing was carried out using blood. These TCRs come from a woman aged 18-35 years with Graves' hyperthyroidism.

At least ten counts were recorded for this clonotype. The rearrangement joins TRBV15 to TRBJ2-5; the D is unclear. Trimming took 1 base from V and 1 from J, leaving 10 bases between them. Germline-derived CDR1 and CDR2 are LNHNV and YYDKDF (reference sequence). The CDR3 covers 15 residues. The CDR3 DNA follows: TGTGCCACCAGCAGAGCCACAGAGCTCCAAGAGACCCAGTACTTC. Translating gives CATSRATELQETQYF.

This clonotype was observed at least ten times. This chain links TRBV11-2 with TRBJ2-5; possibly TRBD1 or TRBD2 for D (5 bases each). Germline loops: CDR1 SGHAT, CDR2 FQNNGV. Trimming took 5 bases from V and 2 from J, leaving 21 bases between them. This CDR3 contains 17 residues. This CDR3 is CASSPSLPGRRQETQYF. DNA for the CDR3: TGTGCCAGCAGCCCCAGCCTGCCGGGACGGCGTCAAGAGACCCAGTACTTC.

This clonotype was picked up many times. V and J are TRBV4-1 and TRBJ1-2, with a weak D call TRBD1 (5 bases). Trimming took 4 bases from V and 9 from J, leaving 18 bases between them. CDR1 and CDR2 from the germline V gene are MGHRA and YSYEKL. The CDR3 runs to 14 residues. The CDR3 DNA is TGCGCCAGCAGCCCCCAAGGGGACGGGGGACGCTACACCTTC. It is translated as CASSPQGDGGRYTF.

The chain combines TRBV7-8 with TRBJ2-1, with 8 positions matching TRBD2. After removal of 5 bases from V and 0 bases from J, the junction contained 9 bases not matched to a gene. The CDR3 length is 17 residues. Per germline, CDR1 SGHVS and CDR2 FQNEAQ. The CDR3 here is CASSRRGGTSSYNEQFF. For the CDR3, the DNA is TGTGCCAGCAGCCGGCGCGGGGGGACGAGCTCCTACAATGAGCAGTTCTTC.

This clonotype occurred many times. This chain joins TRBV6-1 and TRBJ2-7; D not certain. V was clipped by 4 bases and J by 0 bases, with 7 bases between them. The CDR3 length is 13 residues. Germline CDR1 and CDR2: MNHNS and SASEGT. The CDR3 sequence is CASSGTSSYEQYF. For the CDR3, the DNA is TGTGCCAGCAGTGGTACCAGCTCCTACGAGCAGTACTTC.

This clonotype occurred many times. The V and J genes are TRBV11-1 and TRBJ1-3; 8 bases agree with TRBD1. J gave up 2 bases and V 2 bases, and 5 bases lay outside the gene matches. This CDR3 has 16 amino acids. Germline values: CDR1 SGHAT, CDR2 FQDESV (reference sequence). The CDR3 DNA sequence: TGTGCCAGCAGCTTAACCTCGGACAGGGCTGGAAACACCATATATTTT. It specifies CASSLTSDRAGNTIYF. Together with reference TRBV11-1 and TRBJ1-3, the CDR3 gives the full variable domain: EAEVAQSPRYKITEKSQAVAFWCDPISGHATLYWYRQILGQGPELLVQFQDESVVDDSQLPKDRFSAERLKGVDSTLKIQPAELGDSAMYLCASSLTSDRAGNTIYFGEGSWLTVV.

This clonotype appeared many times. The chain uses TRBV7-8 and TRBJ1-5, with D tentatively TRBD1 (6 bases). Germline loops: CDR1 SGHVS, CDR2 FQNEAQ. V was shortened by 1 base and J by 0 bases, with 16 bases between the two germline ends. The CDR3 sequence is 18 residues long. CDR3 sequence reads: CASSLGGGPLYSNQPQHF. CDR3 nucleotides: TGTGCCAGCAGCTTAGGGGGGGGCCCCTTGTATAGCAATCAGCCCCAGCATTTT.

The rearrangement links TRBV11-1 to TRBJ2-5; D remains ambiguous. Germline lookup yields CDR1 SGHAT and CDR2 FQDESV (reference sequence). The V gene lost 5 bases and the J gene lost 10 bases, with 11 bases spanning the gap. The CDR3 length is 11 residues. In nucleotides, the CDR3 is TGTGCCAGCAGCCAAGACTCGTACCAGTACTTC. Its protein product is CASSQDSYQYF. The full variable domain, rest sourced from reference TRBV11-1 and TRBJ2-5, is EAEVAQSPRYKITEKSQAVAFWCDPISGHATLYWYRQILGQGPELLVQFQDESVVDDSQLPKDRFSAERLKGVDSTLKIQPAELGDSAMYLCASSQDSYQYFGPGTRLLVL.

J is TRBJ1-2 and V is TRBV27; D unclear. V was shortened by 6 bases and J by 1 base, with 21 bases between the two germline ends. The CDR3 is 17 amino acids. Germline CDR1 reads MNHEY; CDR2 reads SMNVEV (reference sequence). CDR3 nucleotide sequence: TGTGCCAGCAGGGCCGACCATTCTAGTGGAGTTAACTATGGCTACACCTTC. Residues: CASRADHSSGVNYGYTF.

The J gene is TRBJ1-2, the V gene TRBV20-1, with 7 positions matching TRBD1. Trimming at V came to 6 bases and at J to 7 bases, leaving 11 bases not matched to a gene. This CDR3 contains 13 residues. Germline CDR1 DFQATT, CDR2 SNEGSKA (reference sequence). The CDR3 loop is CSAGGGGRVGYTF. CDR3 DNA: TGCAGTGCAGGGGGCGGGGGGCGAGTTGGCTACACCTTC.

This clonotype has ten or more counts. The rearrangement links TRBV14 to TRBJ1-2; D gene uncertain. The ends were cut back, 0 bases at V and 4 bases at J, with 12 bases in the middle. CDR1 SGHDN and CDR2 FVKESK come from the germline V gene. The CDR3 contains 15 residues. CDR3 coding DNA: TGTGCCAGCAGCCAAGAAATCGGCAGGATCTATGGCTACACCTTC. It is translated as CASSQEIGRIYGYTF.

This clonotype was picked up a small number of times. This sequence joins TRBV3-1 and TRBJ1-5; TRBD1 might be the D (6 bases). Trimming pared 1 base from V and 5 bases from J, leaving 12 bases between. Germline V CDR1 and CDR2: LGHDT, YNNKEL (reference sequence). The CDR3 extends over 15 amino acids. The CDR3 loop is CASSQGRPGDQPQHF. CDR3 sequence (DNA): TGTGCCAGCAGCCAAGGACGGCCAGGGGATCAGCCCCAGCATTTT.

This sequence joins TRBV7-8 and TRBJ1-5, with D maybe TRBD1 (6 bases). Germline CDR1 and CDR2: SGHVS and FQNEAQ. V lost 4 bases and J lost 5, with 21 bases in between. The length of the CDR3 is 17 residues. The CDR3 region is CASSSGKPGQKYQPQHF. In DNA, the CDR3 is TGTGCCAGCAGCTCCGGAAAGCCGGGACAAAAATATCAGCCCCAGCATTTT.

Details on this clonotype: This may arise from a read error, as a much more abundant clone is one base away. V gene TRBV29-1 combines with J gene TRBJ1-5, with D possibly TRBD1 on 6 matching bases. Germline CDR1 SQVTM, CDR2 ANQGSEA. V lost 5 bases to trimming and J lost 7 bases, with 15 bases between them. The CDR3 spans 13 residues. CDR3 coding DNA: TGCAGCGTTCAAGCGGATGGGGGCCAGCCCCAGCATTTT. Translation: CSVQADGGQPQHF.

This clonotype was counted at least ten times. The chain uses TRBV6-1 and TRBJ2-5; D may be TRBD2 (6 bases). Between the trimmed V and J ends, which lost 6 bases and 2 bases, there was a span of 10 bases. This CDR3 is 13 amino acids long. Germline V gene data show CDR1 as MNHNS and CDR2 as SASEGT. CDR3 bases: TGTGCCAGCAGGCGGGATCTGCAAGAGACCCAGTACTTC. Translation: CASRRDLQETQYF.

This clonotype appeared a few times. The J gene is TRBJ2-2, the V gene TRBV19; D gene ambiguous. Germline CDR1 and CDR2: LNHDA and SQIVND (reference sequence). The ends were cut back, 9 bases at V and 1 base at J, with 12 bases in the middle. The CDR3 consists of 14 residues. The CDR3 DNA reads as TGTGCCAGCCATGACACGGGGAACACCGGGGAGCTGTTTTTT. Protein product: CASHDTGNTGELFF.

This clonotype was detected ten times or more. The gene calls are TRBV6-1 and TRBJ1-1; D possibly corresponds to TRBD1 (5 bases). The CDR3 is 13 residues long. The V and J ends lost 8 bases and 4 bases respectively, with 14 bases between them. Germline values: CDR1 MNHNS, CDR2 SASEGT. DNA for the CDR3: TGTGCCAGCCACCCGGGGGGGACCACTGAAGCTTTCTTT. Encoded protein: CASHPGGTTEAFF.

The chain uses TRBV6-5 and TRBJ2-7; 8 bases fit TRBD1. The CDR3 runs 12 residues. The V gene's germline CDR1 is MNHEY and CDR2 SVGAGI. V lost 6 bases to trimming and J lost 6 bases; unmatched junction nucleotides: 4. CDR3 loop: CASRLDRGEQYF. The CDR3 bases are TGTGCCAGCAGATTAGACAGGGGCGAGCAGTACTTC.

This clonotype was seen repeatedly, ten times or more. This chain joins TRBV6-4 and TRBJ2-6; 8 bases align to TRBD1. The germline gives CDR1 MRHNA, CDR2 SNTAGT. The CDR3 length is 15 residues. With 2 bases clipped from V and 3 bases from J, the junction kept 0 bases outside the gene matches. CDR3 sequence: CASSDGTGGANVLTF. The CDR3 coding sequence is TGTGCCAGCAGTGACGGGACAGGTGGGGCCAACGTCCTGACTTTC.

This clonotype occurred many times. The gene calls are TRBV12-3 or TRBV12-4 and TRBJ2-7; D uncertain. Trimming took off 6 bases at V and 4 bases at J, with 13 bases between the two ends. There are 13 residues in the CDR3. The CDR3 loop reads CASSLFDRYEQYF. CDR3 DNA: TGTGCCAGCAGCCTATTTGACCGTTACGAGCAGTACTTC.

This clonotype was observed at least ten times. The CDR3 region has the DNA TGTGCCAGCTCACCGGGACTTCAAAACACCGGGGAGCTGTTTTTT. Translation gives CASSPGLQNTGELFF. The chain uses TRBV18 and TRBJ2-2; weak D call: TRBD2 (6 bases). Germline CDR1 is KGHSH and CDR2 is LQKENI. V lost 3 bases, J lost 2 bases, and 10 bases lay in between. The CDR3 runs 15 residues.

Many counts were recorded for this clonotype. The chain carries TRBV3-1 and TRBJ2-5, with TRBD1 as a possible D gene (6 bases). CDR3 size: 16 residues. CDR1 is LGHDT, CDR2 YNNKEL, per germline (reference sequence). V was pared by 3 bases and J by 5 bases, with 19 bases between. The CDR3 spells CASSHRLAGAGETQYF. DNA of the CDR3: TGTGCCAGCAGCCACAGGTTGGCAGGGGCGGGCGAGACCCAGTACTTC.

This clonotype was counted only a few times. Since no conserved phenylalanine or tryptophan closes the CDR3, a read error is the likely cause. The chain couples TRBV25-1 to TRBJ2-2; TRBD1 matches at 7 bases. The CDR3 spans 12 residues. Germline loops: CDR1 MGHDK, CDR2 SYGVNS. V trimming: 11 bases; J trimming: 6 bases; junction bases outside the gene matches: 6. Written as DNA, the CDR3 is TGTGCCTGCGGTCAGGGGGCCGGGGAGCTGTTTGTT. Amino acids: CACGQGAGELFV.